This T cell receptor beta chain was captured by sequencing in a study of T-cell reconstitution after alpha-beta-depleted transplantation in children. This clonotype came up a few times. Preparation of the TCRbeta library was carried out with unique molecular identifiers. TCRdb fed the PCR reads into MiXCR, producing one record per CDR3 protein. Counted here are around 380,000 distinct CDR3 sequences, roughly a tenth occurring once; the ten biggest clones make up roughly 5.5%. The CDR3 runs to 12 residues. Looked up from germline, CDR1 is SGHKS and CDR2 is YYEKEE (reference sequence). V was pared by 2 bases and J by 15 bases, with 8 bases of the junction left unmatched.

The chain joins TRBV5-5 to TRBJ2-1; TRBD1 matches at 7 bases. The sequence was obtained from a human donor who donated a stem cell graft to a child with acute myeloid leukemia. The sample was PBMCs from the stem cell graft donor, taken from the stem cell graft. CDR3 loop: CASSFEGGARFF. The CDR3 DNA sequence: TGTGCCAGCAGCTTTGAAGGGGGCGCTCGGTTCTTC.